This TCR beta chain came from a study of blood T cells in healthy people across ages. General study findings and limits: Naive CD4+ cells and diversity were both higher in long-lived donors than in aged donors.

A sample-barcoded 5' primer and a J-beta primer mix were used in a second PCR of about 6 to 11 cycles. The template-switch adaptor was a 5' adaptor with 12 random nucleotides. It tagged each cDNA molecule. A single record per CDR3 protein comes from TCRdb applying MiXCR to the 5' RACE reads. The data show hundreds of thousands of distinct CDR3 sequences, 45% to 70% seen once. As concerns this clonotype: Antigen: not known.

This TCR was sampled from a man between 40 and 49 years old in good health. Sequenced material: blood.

CDR3 DNA: TGTGCCAGCAGACCAACAGGGTTTTCTTCCGACGAGCAGTACTTC. It translates to CASRPTGFSSDEQYF. This sequence joins TRBV6-2 or TRBV6-3 and TRBJ2-1; a weak D match, TRBD1 (6 bases). The DNA end is more similar to TRBJ2-7, so the J call may be wrong. Per the germline V gene, CDR1 is MNHEY and CDR2 is SVGEGT. CDR3 length: 15 amino acids.